This passage covers 28 T cell receptor beta chains from one sample sequenced in a study of T cell responses to AZD1222 COVID-19 vaccine. Here immunoSEQ multiplex PCR was the method, and the copy in TCRdb shows in-frame clones only, minus some. Of about 140,000 clones in the sample, 80% to 90% are singletons; the top ten hold around 3.3%. The input for sequencing was peripheral blood, taken on day 0 of AZD1222 vaccination. The receptors were gathered from an adult in good health.

CDR3 sequence: CASSFGFSGTGGDTQYF. The CDR3 nucleotides are TGCGCCAGCAGCTTCGGATTCTCCGGGACAGGGGGAGATACGCAGTATTTT. V is TRBV5-1 and J is TRBJ2-3, with 11 bases that match TRBD1. This CDR3 contains 17 residues. V trimming: 2 bases; J trimming: 5 bases; junction bases outside the gene matches: 10. Germline V gene data show CDR1 as SGHRS and CDR2 as YFSETQ. Full variable domain (outside the CDR3, taken from reference TRBV5-1 and TRBJ2-3): KAGVTQTPRYLIKTRGQQVTLSCSPISGHRSVSWYQQTPGQGLQFLFEYFSETQRNKGNFPGRFSGRQFSNSRSEMNVSTLELGDSALYLCASSFGFSGTGGDTQYFGPGTRLTVL.

CDR3 bases: TGTGCCAGCAGCCAAGGAGGATCCTCGCGGGGGGGTCATGAAGCTTTCTTT. It is translated as CASSQGGSSRGGHEAFF. The chain couples TRBV4-2 to TRBJ1-1; the D gene is possibly TRBD1 (5 bases). Germline CDR1 reads LGHNA; CDR2 reads YNFKEQ. This CDR3 is built from 17 residues. The V and J ends lost 1 base and 7 bases respectively, with 22 bases between them.

The chain carries TRBV6-5 and TRBJ2-2; 12 nucleotides agree with TRBD2. The CDR3 consists of 15 residues. V lost 8 bases, J lost 3 bases, and 4 bases stayed unmatched. The germline gives CDR1 MNHEY, CDR2 SVGAGI. CDR3 in amino acids: CASPRLAGDTGELFF. CDR3 nucleotides: TGTGCCAGCCCACGACTAGCGGGAGACACCGGGGAGCTGTTTTTT.

This sequence joins TRBV7-9 and TRBJ1-2; no clear D gene. Trimming shortened V by 2 bases and J by 5 bases, and 12 bases separated the two germline ends. The CDR3 is 14 residues long. Germline CDR1 is SEHNR and CDR2 is FQNEAQ (reference sequence). The CDR3 DNA sequence: TGTGCCAGCAGCTTAAGCCTTCGGGATTATGGCTACACCTTC. Translation: CASSLSLRDYGYTF.

The chain has TRBV6-1 and TRBJ1-2; TRBD1 aligns across 7 bases. This CDR3 comprises 14 residues. J was trimmed by 5 bases and V by 2 bases; bases with no gene match: 5. Germline CDR1 and CDR2: MNHNS and SASEGT. CDR3: CASSESGTVYGYTF. CDR3 DNA sequence: TGTGCCAGCAGTGAATCCGGGACAGTTTATGGCTACACCTTC.

V gene TRBV19 combines with J gene TRBJ2-3; unclear D gene. V was pared by 5 bases and J by 2 bases, with 5 bases between. Germline values: CDR1 LNHDA, CDR2 SQIVND (reference sequence). The CDR3 length is 12 residues. The CDR3 DNA reads as TGTGCCAGTAGTCCAGACACAGATACGCAGTATTTT. Its translation: CASSPDTDTQYF.

The rearrangement joins TRBV6-5 to TRBJ2-1; TRBD2 might be the D (7 bases). Germline CDR1 reads MNHEY; CDR2 reads SVGAGI. The CDR3 totals 14 residues. With 5 bases removed from V and 7 bases from J, the gap between germline ends came to 15 bases. The chain's CDR3 is CASSQYKGGNEQFF. DNA for the CDR3: TGTGCCAGCAGTCAATATAAGGGGGGGAATGAGCAGTTCTTC.

V usage is TRBV7-3 and J usage is TRBJ2-2; 7 bases map to TRBD1. CDR1 and CDR2 (germline): SGHTA, FQGTGA. CDR3 size: 17 residues. The junction had 12 bases not matched to a gene; V was cut back by 5 bases and J by 3 bases. CDR3 in DNA: TGTGCCAGCAGCCCACTTCCGGACAGGCGACACACCGGGGAGCTGTTTTTT. It encodes CASSPLPDRRHTGELFF.

The J gene is TRBJ2-7, the V gene TRBV5-6; the D gene is possibly TRBD2 (5 bases). Germline V gene data show CDR1 as SGHDT and CDR2 as YYEEEE. The CDR3 totals 13 residues. V was pared by 4 bases and J by 7 bases, with 15 bases between. CDR3 residues: CASSLDSPAEQYF. The CDR3 DNA sequence: TGTGCCAGCAGCCTGGACTCTCCCGCAGAGCAGTACTTC.

The chain recombines TRBV5-4 with TRBJ1-1; D not resolved. Germline CDR1 SGHNT, CDR2 YYREEE (reference sequence). Trimming removed 4 bases from V and 0 bases from J, with 13 bases in between. This CDR3 comprises 15 residues. The CDR3 spells CASSLSSAMNTEAFF. CDR3 DNA: TGTGCCAGCAGCCTATCTTCGGCAATGAACACTGAAGCTTTCTTT.

J is TRBJ2-7 and V is TRBV5-4; TRBD1 matches 7 bases. CDR1 SGHNT and CDR2 YYREEE come from the germline V gene (reference sequence). The trim removed 3 bases at V and 3 bases at J, leaving 6 bases unmatched. This CDR3 has 14 residues. The CDR3 DNA is TGTGCCAGCAGCTGGGGACAGTCGAGCTACGAGCAGTACTTC. Translation gives CASSWGQSSYEQYF.

The chain uses TRBV3-1 (or the pseudogene TRBV3-2) and TRBJ1-1; TRBD1 matches 9 bases. Germline trimming cut 4 bases from V and 0 bases from J; bases unmatched to any gene: 3. This CDR3 has 15 residues. Germline values: CDR1 LGHDT, CDR2 YNNKEL (reference sequence). In DNA form, the CDR3 reads TGTGCCAGCAGCCCCTGGACAGGGGTGAACACTGAAGCTTTCTTT. It encodes CASSPWTGVNTEAFF.

The chain couples TRBV5-1 to TRBJ1-1, with no clear D. Germline V gives CDR1 SGHRS, CDR2 YFSETQ. Deletions cut 0 bases from V and 5 bases from J, with 11 bases between. CDR3 size: 14 residues. The DNA for the CDR3 is TGCGCCAGCAGCTTGGGGACGGTGGGGACTGAAGCTTTCTTT. Amino acids: CASSLGTVGTEAFF.

This CDR3 is CAWSVRTSGLLRGSDTQYF. The CDR3 DNA follows: TGTGCCTGGAGTGTTAGGACTAGCGGACTCTTAAGGGGATCAGATACGCAGTATTTT. The V call is TRBV30, the J call TRBJ2-3, with 10 bases that match TRBD2. The CDR3 is 19 amino acids. The germline gives CDR1 GTSNPN, CDR2 SVGIG (reference sequence). The J segment lost 4 bases and the V segment lost 0 bases, leaving 16 bases of the junction unmatched.

This rearrangement joins TRBV4-3 to TRBJ1-5; D ambiguous. The CDR3 is made up of 15 amino acids. V dropped 0 bases and J dropped 1 base, with 7 bases sitting between them. CDR1 and CDR2 (germline): LGHNA, YSLEER. The CDR3 is CASSQETGSNQPQHF. In nucleotides, the CDR3 is TGCGCCAGCAGCCAAGAGACGGGAAGCAATCAGCCCCAGCATTTT.

The chain carries TRBV28 and TRBJ2-1; 9 nucleotides agree with TRBD2. CDR1 and CDR2 (germline): MDHEN, SYDVKM. There are 16 residues in the CDR3. The ends lost 5 bases at V and 4 bases at J; junction bases unmatched: 9. CDR3 region: CASSTLTSGLYNEQFF. DNA for the CDR3: TGTGCCAGCAGTACCCTAACTAGCGGGCTTTACAATGAGCAGTTCTTC.

The chain uses TRBV7-2 and TRBJ2-3, with 12 nucleotides matching TRBD1. The length of the CDR3 is 15 residues. Germline V gives CDR1 SGHTA, CDR2 FQGNSA. With 6 bases clipped from V and 4 bases from J, the junction kept 5 bases outside the gene matches. The CDR3 region has the DNA TGTGCCAGCAGGGCGGGACAGGGGGCTTCAGATACGCAGTATTTT. It translates to CASRAGQGASDTQYF.

The CDR3 loop is CASSQVYRAGYTF. The CDR3 DNA reads TGTGCCAGCAGCCAAGTCTACAGGGCTGGCTACACCTTC. V usage is TRBV3-1 (or the pseudogene TRBV3-2) and J usage is TRBJ1-2; D might be TRBD1 (6 bases). The CDR3 is 13 residues long. V was cut by 1 base and J by 7 bases, with 10 bases left in between. CDR1 is LGHDT, CDR2 YNNKEL, per germline (reference sequence).

The chain recombines TRBV5-8 with TRBJ2-1; 9 bases map to TRBD2. The CDR3 spans 15 residues. Losses at the gene ends were 0 bases for V and 4 bases for J; bases not matched to a gene: 2. The germline V gene encodes CDR1 SGHTS and CDR2 YDEGEE. The CDR3 loop reads CASSLGTSVYNEQFF. CDR3 DNA: TGTGCCAGCAGCTTGGGGACTAGCGTTTACAATGAGCAGTTCTTC.

This sequence joins TRBV5-4 and TRBJ1-6, with 7 bases that match TRBD1. The CDR3 extends over 15 amino acids. Trimming took 0 bases from V and 10 from J; bases not matched to a gene: 7. CDR1 is SGHNT, CDR2 YYREEE, per germline (reference sequence). CDR3 in amino acids: CASSLAAGGRSPLHF. The CDR3 DNA reads TGTGCCAGCAGCTTGGCCGCAGGGGGAAGGTCACCCCTCCACTTT.

The gene calls are TRBV2 and TRBJ1-2; D perhaps matches TRBD1 (6 bases). The V gene's germline CDR1 is SNHLY and CDR2 FYNNEI. The V gene lost 3 bases and the J gene lost 4 bases, with 15 bases spanning the gap. The CDR3 length is 15 residues. The CDR3 DNA reads as TGTGCCAGCAGTGACGGGGGCAGGGGATCCTATGGCTACACCTTC. Translating gives CASSDGGRGSYGYTF.

The chain recombines TRBV14 with TRBJ2-7; 9 nucleotides match TRBD1. V lost 3 bases to trimming and J lost 3 bases; unmatched junction nucleotides: 6. Germline V gives CDR1 SGHDN, CDR2 FVKESK. This CDR3 has 15 residues. The CDR3 region is CASSQLDRGNYEQYF. CDR3 in DNA: TGTGCCAGCAGCCAGCTGGACAGGGGAAACTACGAGCAGTACTTC.

This clone was seen only once. This rearrangement joins TRBV9 to TRBJ2-1; 8 bases fit TRBD2. Germline values: CDR1 SGDLS, CDR2 YYNGEE. This CDR3 comprises 16 residues. V shed 0 bases and J 9 bases; nucleotides not matched to a gene: 11. CDR3 sequence (DNA): TGTGCCAGCAGCGTAGGCGGGGGGCTTGGGCTCGGTGAGCAGTTCTTC. This encodes CASSVGGGLGLGEQFF. Full variable domain (outside the CDR3, taken from reference TRBV9 and TRBJ2-1): DSGVTQTPKHLITATGQRVTLRCSPRSGDLSVYWYQQSLDQGLQFLIQYYNGEERAKGNILERFSAQQFPDLHSELNLSSLELGDSALYFCASSVGGGLGLGEQFFGPGTRLTVL.

The chain employs TRBV19 and TRBJ1-5; TRBD1 matches 8 bases. The junction had 14 bases not matched to a gene; V was cut back by 2 bases and J by 11 bases. CDR1 LNHDA and CDR2 SQIVND come from the germline V gene (reference sequence). The CDR3 loop spans 16 amino acids. Here the CDR3 reads CASSIFRGQGLGSQHF. The CDR3 DNA sequence: TGTGCCAGTAGTATATTCCGCGGACAGGGCTTAGGGTCCCAGCATTTT.

V is TRBV13 and J is TRBJ1-2; perhaps TRBD1 as D (5 bases). V was shortened by 3 bases and J by 4 bases, with 15 bases between the two germline ends. The CDR3 runs to 15 residues. The germline gives CDR1 PRHDT, CDR2 FYEKMQ (reference sequence). CDR3: CASSFSLGGAYGYTF. The CDR3 nucleotides read TGTGCCAGCAGCTTCTCTCTAGGCGGGGCCTATGGCTACACCTTC.

The rearrangement links TRBV10-3 to TRBJ1-1; D call uncertain. Germline V lookup: CDR1 ENHRY, CDR2 SYGVKD. The length of the CDR3 is 15 residues. Trimming shortened V by 0 bases and J by 1 base, and 9 bases separated the two germline ends. The CDR3 spells CAISESPARNTEAFF. The CDR3, as DNA: TGTGCCATCAGTGAGTCGCCAGCCCGGAACACTGAAGCTTTCTTT.

The chain employs TRBV27 and TRBJ2-7, with 8 bases that match TRBD1. This CDR3 comprises 15 residues. Germline V CDR1 and CDR2: MNHEY, SMNVEV (reference sequence). V lost 6 bases to trimming and J lost 1 base; unmatched junction nucleotides: 8. The CDR3 loop is CASSISGQGSYEQYF. The CDR3 DNA sequence: TGTGCCAGCAGCATCTCCGGACAGGGATCCTACGAGCAGTACTTC.

The J gene is TRBJ2-7, the V gene TRBV7-9; D assignment may be TRBD1 or TRBD2 (6 bases each). The germline gives CDR1 SEHNR, CDR2 FQNEAQ (reference sequence). The CDR3 sequence is 17 residues long. V lost 5 bases and J lost 4, with 24 bases in between. The CDR3 nucleotides read TGTGCCAGCAGCCCACCACAAGGTTGGAGGGGGAAATACGAGCAGTACTTC. Amino acid sequence: CASSPPQGWRGKYEQYF. Using reference TRBV7-9 and TRBJ2-7 for the parts outside the CDR3, the full variable domain is DTGVSQNPRHKITKRGQNVTFRCDPISEHNRLYWYRQTLGQGPEFLTYFQNEAQLEKSRLLSDRFSAERPKGSFSTLEIQRTEQGDSAMYLCASSPPQGWRGKYEQYFGPGTRLTVT.